The sequence of this T cell receptor (beta chain) was determined in a study of CD8 T cells in Susac syndrome. Study at large: When their blood was taken, the Susac syndrome patients had either not yet had any therapy, were taking corticosteroids, or were taking intravenous immunoglobulin alone. Study results and limitations: Total CD8+ repertoires held more than 15 Susac-specific public clones, while CD8+ TEMRA repertoires held about five.

Roughly 0.45 to 1 ug RNA was reverse transcribed with random hexamers. Multiplex immunoSEQ PCR targeted 54 Vbeta and 13 Jbeta TCR beta segments. TCRdb processed the immunoSEQ multiplex PCR reads anew with MiXCR; each CDR3 protein has one entry. The repertoire holds around 79,000 distinct CDR3 sequences, less than 95% seen once, with 0.5% to 0.65% in the top ten. As to this clonotype: Antigen unknown.

This CDR3 is built from 13 residues. Germline loops: CDR1 MGHRA, CDR2 YSYEKL. V was pared by 2 bases and J by 7 bases, with 11 bases between. The sequenced sample consisted of CD8+ T cells from PBMCs. The TCR was taken from a human donor with Susac syndrome. The chain employs TRBV4-1 and TRBJ1-1; unclear D gene. The CDR3 DNA follows: TGCGCCAGCAGCCAACTCGGACGGATTGAAGCTTTCTTT. Residues: CASSQLGRIEAFF.